This TCR beta chain was found in a study of OX40 agonist ivuxolimab in advanced cancers. The CDR3 sequence is 12 residues long. Germline loops: CDR1 SGHDN, CDR2 FVKESK. Between the trimmed V and J ends, which lost 4 bases and 6 bases, there was a span of 7 bases. Here immunoSEQ multiplex PCR was the method, and the copy in TCRdb shows in-frame clones only, minus some. The data hold about 68,000 clones, with about nine tenths observed a single time. This TCR derives from an adult with an advanced solid tumor such as melanoma, head and neck, liver or kidney cancer. The starting material was CD4+ or CD8+ T cells sorted from blood, obtained in a trial of the OX40 agonist ivuxolimab. V usage is TRBV14 and J usage is TRBJ2-1, with D possibly TRBD1 on 5 matching bases. Written as DNA, the CDR3 is TGTGCCAGCAGCCCAACAGGCAATGAGCAGTTCTTC. This codes for CASSPTGNEQFF.